These T cell receptor beta chains were read from a single sample in a study of shared clonotypes between healthy human individuals. Produced via immunoSEQ multiplex PCR; TCRdb's table is partial and in-frame only. This table holds around 2.3 million clones, approximately 95% found once. Sequenced: naive CD4+ T cells sorted from blood. Every receptor here comes from a man aged 18 to 30 in good health. Each CDR3 is given with its conserved first and last residue. A D gene is named only where the DNA matches it firmly. Some rows mark clone size as missing; the rest say once, few, many or name a class of expanded clone.

>TRBJ2-7|NA|NA|TRBV11-2
TGTGCCAGCAGCTTTTCAGGCACATCCGAGCAGTACTTC
CASSFSGTSEQYF
>TRBJ1-1|NA|NA|TRBV5-1
TGCGCCAGCAGCTTGCCGGGGACTGAAGCTTTCTTT
CASSLPGTEAFF
>TRBJ2-1|NA|NA|TRBV7-6
TGTGCCAGCAGCCCGGCGGGCGTATCCTACAATGAGCAGTTCTTC
CASSPAGVSYNEQFF
>TRBJ1-2|NA|NA|TRBV5-4
TGTGCCAGCAGCTCCGGGGCGCACTATGGCTACACCTTC
CASSSGAHYGYTF
>TRBJ2-5|TRBD1|NA|TRBV20-1
TGCAGTGCGAGACAGGGGAAGACCCAGTACTTC
CSARQGKTQYF
>TRBJ2-1|TRBD1|NA|TRBV10-3
TGTGCCATCAGTCTCCTAGGACAGGGGGGAAATGAGCAGTTCTTC
CAISLLGQGGNEQFF
>TRBJ2-3|NA|NA|TRBV11-2
TGTGCCAGCAGCCCGACGGTAGATACGCAGTATTTT
CASSPTVDTQYF
>TRBJ2-5|TRBD1|NA|TRBV30
TGTGCCTGGAGTCCTCCGACAGGGGGGCGAGAGACCCAGTACTTC
CAWSPPTGGRETQYF
>TRBJ1-2|TRBD1|NA|TRBV19
TGTGCCAGTAGTATGTCCCGGGACAGGGTTCCGATTAACTATGGCTACACCTTC
CASSMSRDRVPINYGYTF
>TRBJ1-3|NA|once|TRBV5-4
TGTGCCAGCAGCCTGGACAGCTCTGGAAACACCATATATTTT
CASSLDSSGNTIYF
>TRBJ2-5|TRBD1|NA|TRBV19
TGTGCCAGTAGTCCCCAGGGACAGATAAACCAAGAGACCCAGTACTTC
CASSPQGQINQETQYF
>TRBJ2-7|TRBD1|NA|TRBV2
TGTGCCAGCAGAACAAACAGGGGGAGCTACGAGCAGTACTTC
CASRTNRGSYEQYF
>TRBJ2-3|NA|NA|TRBV5-1
TGCGCCAGCAGCCGAGGGGAGACCACAGATACGCAGTATTTT
CASSRGETTDTQYF
>TRBJ2-2|TRBD2|NA|TRBV7-3
TGTGCCAGCAGCCCCCAAGCGGGGGTGGCCGGGGAGCTGTTTTTT
CASSPQAGVAGELFF
>TRBJ2-7|TRBD1|NA|TRBV10-2
TGCGCCAGCAGCCAAACTCCGGGACAGGGCCTACGGGAGTACTTC
CASSQTPGQGLREYF
>TRBJ1-1|TRBD1|NA|TRBV6-6
TGTGCCAGCAGTTACGGACAGGGGGCGACTGAGGAAGCTTTCTTT
CASSYGQGATEEAFF
>TRBJ1-1|TRBD1|NA|TRBV2
TGTGCCATCCTTTTGGGGGACAGTTACACTGAAGCTTTCTTT
CAILLGDSYTEAFF
>TRBJ2-6|NA|NA|TRBV2
TGTGCCAGCACCCTGGGCTCAGCGTACTCTGGGGCCAACGTCCTGACTTTC
CASTLGSAYSGANVLTF
>TRBJ2-1|NA|once|TRBV6-6
TGTGCCAGCAGTCCCCTGGATGAGCAGTTCTTC
CASSPLDEQFF
>TRBJ2-3|NA|NA|TRBV6-5
TGTGCCAGCAGTTCCGATGGGAGGGATACGCAGTATTTT
CASSSDGRDTQYF
>TRBJ1-1|NA|NA|TRBV29-1
TGCAGCGTTGAACTCGCCACCGGCACTGAAGCTTTCTTT
CSVELATGTEAFF
>TRBJ1-2|TRBD1|NA|TRBV29-1
TGCAGCGTTGGGGACAGGGAAAATGGCTACACCTTC
CSVGDRENGYTF
>TRBJ2-2|NA|NA|TRBV10-3
TGTGCCATCACCAAGGGGGAGGGGAACACCGGGGAGCTGTTTTTT
CAITKGEGNTGELFF
>TRBJ2-3|TRBD1|NA|TRBV6-4
TGTGCCAGCAGCTCGGACAGGGCAACAGATACGCAGTATTTT
CASSSDRATDTQYF
>TRBJ2-3|NA|NA|TRBV5-1
TGCGCCAGCAGCTTGGGTGGAGGGGGAACAGATACGCAGTATTTT
CASSLGGGGTDTQYF
>TRBJ1-1|TRBD1|NA|TRBV5-6
TGTGCCAGCAGCTTGCGGCGGACAGGGGGGGACACTGAAGCTTTCTTT
CASSLRRTGGDTEAFF
>TRBJ2-7|NA|NA|TRBV10-1
TGCGCCAGCAGTGAGTCGATGGGGGCGGGCGAGCAGTACTTC
CASSESMGAGEQYF
>TRBJ1-2|TRBD1|NA|TRBV30
TGTGCCTGGAGTGGGGACAGTGTCAGCTATGGCTACACCTTC
CAWSGDSVSYGYTF
>TRBJ1-2|NA|NA|TRBV2
TGTGCCAGCAGTGAAGGGGGCTGGTATGGCTACACCTTC
CASSEGGWYGYTF
>TRBJ2-2|NA|NA|TRBV11-2
TGTGCCAGCAGCTACGGTTCGGGGCCCGGGGAGCTGTTTTTT
CASSYGSGPGELFF
>TRBJ1-2|TRBD1|NA|TRBV6-1
TGTGCCAGCAATTCCGGGACAGGGCTTAACTATGGCTACACCTTC
CASNSGTGLNYGYTF
>TRBJ2-1|TRBD2|NA|TRBV5-4
TGTGCCAGCAGCAACCCCGGGACTAGCGGGAGGAATGAGCAGTTCTTC
CASSNPGTSGRNEQFF
>TRBJ2-7|TRBD1|NA|TRBV18
TGTGCCAGCTCACCTAATAGACAGGGGGGCCACGAGCAGTACTTC
CASSPNRQGGHEQYF
>TRBJ2-5|TRBD1|NA|TRBV5-1
TGCGCCAGCAGCTTCAGGACAGGGGAAAAAGAGACCCAGTACTTC
CASSFRTGEKETQYF
>TRBJ1-2|NA|NA|TRBV5-1
TGCGCCAGCAGCTTGGAGGGACGAGGCTACACCTTC
CASSLEGRGYTF
>TRBJ2-7|NA|NA|TRBV5-1
TGCGCCAGCAGCCGCCACGGACTGGACGACTACGAGCAGTACTTC
CASSRHGLDDYEQYF
>TRBJ2-1|NA|NA|TRBV15
TGTGCCACCAGCAGAGATCGGCGGGCCTGGTCCCACAATGAGCAGTTCTTC
CATSRDRRAWSHNEQFF
>TRBJ1-4|NA|NA|TRBV30
TGTGCCTGGGGGGGCCGGGGAGGAACTAATGAAAAACTGTTTTTT
CAWGGRGGTNEKLFF
>TRBJ2-7|NA|once|TRBV14
TGTGCCAGCAGCCCGCTGGGGACATTCTACGAGCAGTACTTC
CASSPLGTFYEQYF
>TRBJ2-3|TRBD2|NA|TRBV18
TGTGCCAGCTCACCGAGTAGCGGGGTTGCGGGCACAGATACGCAGTATTTT
CASSPSSGVAGTDTQYF
>TRBJ1-1|NA|once|TRBV14
TGTGCCAGCAGCCGAGATAAGGTGAACACTGAAGCTTTCTTT
CASSRDKVNTEAFF
>TRBJ1-1|NA|NA|TRBV6-5
TGTGCCAGCAGTCCTCGATGGGAAAACACTGAAGCTTTCTTT
CASSPRWENTEAFF
>TRBJ1-2|NA|NA|TRBV21-1
TGTGCCAGCACCAAAAAGGGGGCAGGGTCTGAGGGCTACACCTTC
CASTKKGAGSEGYTF
>TRBJ2-6|NA|NA|TRBV6-5
TGTGCCAGCAGGGTTCCTGGGGCCAACGTCCTGACTTTC
CASRVPGANVLTF
>TRBJ2-4|NA|NA|TRBV28
TGTGCCAGCATTTCAGCGGGCCCTCTAGCCAAAAACATTCAGTACTTC
CASISAGPLAKNIQYF
>TRBJ1-3|NA|NA|TRBV28
TGTGCCAGCTTTGGGCGAAACACCATATATTTT
CASFGRNTIYF
>TRBJ2-7|NA|NA|TRBV4-1
TGCGCCAGCAGCCAAGTAGGCAGTTCCTACGAGCAGTACTTC
CASSQVGSSYEQYF
>TRBJ2-6|TRBD1|NA|TRBV7-8
TGTGCCAGCAGCGACCGGGACAGGAGCTCTGGGGCCAACGTCCTGACTTTC
CASSDRDRSSGANVLTF
>TRBJ1-4|TRBD1|NA|TRBV6-4
TGTGCCAGCAGTCCAGGGGGCCTCGGAGAAAAACTGTTTTTT
CASSPGGLGEKLFF
>TRBJ2-2|NA|NA|TRBV18
TGTGCCAGCTCACCACCGAGCTATACCTTAACGGACACCGGGGAGCTGTTTTTT
CASSPPSYTLTDTGELFF
>TRBJ1-3|TRBD1|NA|TRBV13
TGTGCCAGCAGCTCCGGACAGGGAACCGGAAACACCATATATTTT
CASSSGQGTGNTIYF
>TRBJ1-5|NA|NA|TRBV19
TGTGCCAGTAAAACCGGGGGAGGAAGCAATCAGCCCCAGCATTTT
CASKTGGGSNQPQHF
>TRBJ1-3|NA|NA|TRBV7-9
TGTGCCAGCAGCCGACTCACCGGGACCCACTCTGGAAACACCATATATTTT
CASSRLTGTHSGNTIYF
>TRBJ1-1|TRBD1|NA|TRBV13
TGTGCCAGCAGCGAAACTAACAGGGGGAGTGGGAACACTGAAGCTTTCTTT
CASSETNRGSGNTEAFF
>TRBJ1-1|TRBD1|NA|TRBV7-9
TGTGCCAGCACCTCGACAGGGGGCCGCACTGAAGCTTTCTTT
CASTSTGGRTEAFF
>TRBJ2-7|NA|NA|TRBV10-1
TGCGCCAGCAGTAGGGACTCCCAGAGAGACGAGCAGTACTTC
CASSRDSQRDEQYF
>TRBJ2-5|TRBD1|NA|TRBV28
TGTGCCAGCAGCTCCCCGGACAGGGGGATAAAAGAGACCCAGTACTTC
CASSSPDRGIKETQYF
>TRBJ2-5|NA|NA|TRBV2
TGTGCCAGCAGTGGAGCGACAGGAGAGACCCAGTACTTC
CASSGATGETQYF
>TRBJ2-3|TRBD2|NA|TRBV10-3
TGTGCCATCAGCCTCTCGGGTAGCGGGGGTGCAGATACGCAGTATTTT
CAISLSGSGGADTQYF
>TRBJ2-7|NA|NA|TRBV10-3
TGTGCCATCAGTGAAAATGATCGACTCTCCTACGAGCAGTACTTC
CAISENDRLSYEQYF